This record looks at one TCR beta chain sequence and its context. The length of the CDR3 is 16 residues. V dropped 0 bases and J dropped 0 bases, with 8 bases sitting between them. Germline V gene data show CDR1 as LNHNV and CDR2 as YYDKDF (reference sequence). Time point specified: recipient sample about 28 days before transplant, after cytoreduction. The source of the sample is a study of T cell clonotyping in hematopoietic cell transplantation. Only in-frame clones appear in the TCRdb table, and some are missing; sequencing was by immunoSEQ multiplex PCR. This sample has approximately 11,000 clones, with roughly 90% found just once.

The V call is TRBV15, the J call TRBJ1-4; D call uncertain. The material was peripheral blood mononuclear cells, obtained before stem cell transplant. The clonotype was recovered from a woman between 35 and 50 years old with acute myeloid leukemia. Some clones in this sample may be carry-over from other donors' samples. The CDR3 DNA is TGTGCCACCAGCAGAGATTCACAGCCAACTAATGAAAAACTGTTTTTT. Amino acid sequence: CATSRDSQPTNEKLFF.